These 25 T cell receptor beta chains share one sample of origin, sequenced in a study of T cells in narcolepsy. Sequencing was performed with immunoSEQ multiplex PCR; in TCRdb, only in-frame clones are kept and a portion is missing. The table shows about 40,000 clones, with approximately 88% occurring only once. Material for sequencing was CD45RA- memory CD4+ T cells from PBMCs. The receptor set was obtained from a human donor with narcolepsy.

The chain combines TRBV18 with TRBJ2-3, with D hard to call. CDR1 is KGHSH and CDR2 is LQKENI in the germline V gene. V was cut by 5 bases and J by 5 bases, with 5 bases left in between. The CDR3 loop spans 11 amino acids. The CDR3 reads CASSTIDTQYF. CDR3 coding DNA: TGTGCCAGCTCAACTATAGATACGCAGTATTTT.

For the CDR3, the DNA is TGTGCCAGCAGCTACCGGACTAGCACAGATACGCAGTATTTT. Translation: CASSYRTSTDTQYF. The chain recombines TRBV2 with TRBJ2-3, with D maybe TRBD2 (5 bases). The V and J ends lost 6 bases and 0 bases respectively, with 10 bases between them. The CDR3 is 14 residues long. CDR1 is SNHLY and CDR2 is FYNNEI in the germline V gene. Filled out from reference TRBV2 and TRBJ2-3, the complete variable domain reads EPEVTQTPSHQVTQMGQEVILRCVPISNHLYFYWYRQILGQKVEFLVSFYNNEISEKSEIFDDQFSVERPDGSNFTLKIRSTKLEDSAMYFCASSYRTSTDTQYFGPGTRLTVL.

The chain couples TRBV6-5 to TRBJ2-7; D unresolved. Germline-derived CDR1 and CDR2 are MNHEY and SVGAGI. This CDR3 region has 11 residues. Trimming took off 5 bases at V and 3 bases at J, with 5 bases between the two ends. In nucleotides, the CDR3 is TGTGCCAGCAGTATAAACTACGAGCAGTACTTC. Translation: CASSINYEQYF.

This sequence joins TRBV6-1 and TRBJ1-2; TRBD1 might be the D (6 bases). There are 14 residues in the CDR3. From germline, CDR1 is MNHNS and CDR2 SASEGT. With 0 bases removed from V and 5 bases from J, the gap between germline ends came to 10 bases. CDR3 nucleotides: TGTGCCAGCAGTGAAGCGGGGGCGCGTTATGGCTACACCTTC. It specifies CASSEAGARYGYTF.

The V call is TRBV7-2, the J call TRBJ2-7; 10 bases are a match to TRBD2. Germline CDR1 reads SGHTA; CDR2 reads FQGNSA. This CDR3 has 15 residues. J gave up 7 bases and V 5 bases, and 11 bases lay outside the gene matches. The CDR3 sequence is CASSPPGSGGVEQYF. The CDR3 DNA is TGTGCCAGCAGCCCCCCCGGGAGCGGGGGGGTTGAGCAGTACTTC.

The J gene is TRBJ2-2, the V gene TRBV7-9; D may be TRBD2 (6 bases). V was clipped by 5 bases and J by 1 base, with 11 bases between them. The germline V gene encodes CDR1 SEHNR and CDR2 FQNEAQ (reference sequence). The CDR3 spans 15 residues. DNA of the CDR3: TGTGCCAGCAGCAGAATGGGGGGGAACACCGGGGAGCTGTTTTTT. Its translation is CASSRMGGNTGELFF.

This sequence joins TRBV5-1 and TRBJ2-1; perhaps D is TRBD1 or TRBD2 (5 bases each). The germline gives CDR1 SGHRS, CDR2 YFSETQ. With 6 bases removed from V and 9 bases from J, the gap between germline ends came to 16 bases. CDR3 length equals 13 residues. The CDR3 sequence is CASTSRGVGEQFF. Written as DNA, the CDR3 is TGCGCCAGCACCTCACGAGGGGTCGGTGAGCAGTTCTTC.

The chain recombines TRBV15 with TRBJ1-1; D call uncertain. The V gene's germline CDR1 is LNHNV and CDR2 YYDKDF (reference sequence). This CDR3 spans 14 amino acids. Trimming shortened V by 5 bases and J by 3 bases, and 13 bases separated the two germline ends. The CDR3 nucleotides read TGTGCCACCAGCTCGTCAAGAGCGCACACTGAAGCTTTCTTT. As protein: CATSSSRAHTEAFF.

CDR3 protein: CASSARTENLRNGYTF. The CDR3 bases are TGTGCCAGTAGTGCCCGGACCGAGAACTTGAGGAATGGCTACACCTTC. The chain employs TRBV19 and TRBJ1-2; D gene uncertain. Germline V gene data show CDR1 as LNHDA and CDR2 as SQIVND (reference sequence). V was shortened by 5 bases and J by 6 bases, with 22 bases between the two germline ends. This CDR3 region has 16 residues.

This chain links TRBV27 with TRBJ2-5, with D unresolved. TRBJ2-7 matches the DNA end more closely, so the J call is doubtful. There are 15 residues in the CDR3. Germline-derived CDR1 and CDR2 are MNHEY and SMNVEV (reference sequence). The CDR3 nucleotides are TGTGCCAGCAGTTTGGTTGGAACGGGTGCCTACGAGCAGTACTTC. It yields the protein CASSLVGTGAYEQYF.

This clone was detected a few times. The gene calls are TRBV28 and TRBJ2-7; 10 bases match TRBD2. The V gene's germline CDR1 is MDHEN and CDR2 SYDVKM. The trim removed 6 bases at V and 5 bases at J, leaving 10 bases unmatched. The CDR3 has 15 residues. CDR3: CASSQSGRAGHEQYF. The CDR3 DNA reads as TGTGCCAGCAGCCAGAGCGGGAGGGCAGGGCACGAGCAGTACTTC.

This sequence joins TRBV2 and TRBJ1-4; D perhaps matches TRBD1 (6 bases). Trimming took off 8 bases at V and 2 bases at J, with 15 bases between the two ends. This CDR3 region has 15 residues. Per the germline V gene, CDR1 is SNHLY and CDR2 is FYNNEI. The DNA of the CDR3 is TGTGCCAGCCGACTTGCAGACAGGACTAATGAAAAACTGTTTTTT. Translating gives CASRLADRTNEKLFF.

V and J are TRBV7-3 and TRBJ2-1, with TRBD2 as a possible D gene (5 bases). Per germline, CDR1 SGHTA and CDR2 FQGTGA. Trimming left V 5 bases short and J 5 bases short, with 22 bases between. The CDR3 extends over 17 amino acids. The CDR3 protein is CASSPGVTGSLNNEQFF. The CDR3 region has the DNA TGTGCCAGCAGCCCCGGGGTCACTGGGAGCCTAAACAATGAGCAGTTCTTC. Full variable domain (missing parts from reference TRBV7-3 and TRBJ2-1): GAGVSQTPSNKVTEKGKYVELRCDPISGHTALYWYRQSLGQGPEFLIYFQGTGAADDSGLPNDRFFAVRPEGSVSTLKIQRTERGDSAVYLCASSPGVTGSLNNEQFFGPGTRLTVL.

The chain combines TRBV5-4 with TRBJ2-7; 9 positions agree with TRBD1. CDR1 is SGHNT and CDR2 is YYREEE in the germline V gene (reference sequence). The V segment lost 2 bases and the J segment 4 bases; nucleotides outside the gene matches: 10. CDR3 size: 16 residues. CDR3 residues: CASSLAPGQGKYEQYF. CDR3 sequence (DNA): TGTGCCAGCAGCTTAGCCCCGGGACAGGGAAAGTACGAGCAGTACTTC.

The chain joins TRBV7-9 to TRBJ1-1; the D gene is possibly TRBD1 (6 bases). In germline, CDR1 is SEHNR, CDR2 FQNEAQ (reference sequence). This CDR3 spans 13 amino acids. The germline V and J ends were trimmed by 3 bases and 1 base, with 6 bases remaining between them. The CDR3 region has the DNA TGTGCCAGCAGCTTGACAGGGAACACTGAAGCTTTCTTT. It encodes CASSLTGNTEAFF. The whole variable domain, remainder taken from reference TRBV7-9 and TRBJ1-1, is DTGVSQNPRHKITKRGQNVTFRCDPISEHNRLYWYRQTLGQGPEFLTYFQNEAQLEKSRLLSDRFSAERPKGSFSTLEIQRTEQGDSAMYLCASSLTGNTEAFFGQGTRLTVV.

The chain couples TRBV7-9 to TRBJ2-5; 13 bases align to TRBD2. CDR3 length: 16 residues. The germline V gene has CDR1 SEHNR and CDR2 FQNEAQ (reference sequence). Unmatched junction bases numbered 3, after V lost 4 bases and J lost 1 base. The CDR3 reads CASSSGLAGAQETQYF. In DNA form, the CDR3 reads TGTGCCAGCAGCTCTGGACTAGCGGGGGCCCAAGAGACCCAGTACTTC.

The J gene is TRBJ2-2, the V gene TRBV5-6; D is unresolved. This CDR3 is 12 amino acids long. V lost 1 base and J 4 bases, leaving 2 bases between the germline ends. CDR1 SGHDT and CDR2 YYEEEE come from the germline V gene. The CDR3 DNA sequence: TGTGCCAGCAGCTTGTTCACCGGGGAGCTGTTTTTT. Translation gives CASSLFTGELFF. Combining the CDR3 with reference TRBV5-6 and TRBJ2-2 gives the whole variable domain DAGVTQSPTHLIKTRGQQVTLRCSPKSGHDTVSWYQQALGQGPQFIFQYYEEEERQRGNFPDRFSGHQFPNYSSELNVNALLLGDSALYLCASSLFTGELFFGEGSRLTVL.

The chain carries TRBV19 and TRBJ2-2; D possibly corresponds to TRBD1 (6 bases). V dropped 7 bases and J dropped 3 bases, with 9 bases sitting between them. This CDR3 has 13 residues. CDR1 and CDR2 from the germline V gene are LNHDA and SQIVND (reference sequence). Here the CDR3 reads CASMNRDTGELFF. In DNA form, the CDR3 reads TGTGCCAGTATGAACAGGGACACCGGGGAGCTGTTTTTT.

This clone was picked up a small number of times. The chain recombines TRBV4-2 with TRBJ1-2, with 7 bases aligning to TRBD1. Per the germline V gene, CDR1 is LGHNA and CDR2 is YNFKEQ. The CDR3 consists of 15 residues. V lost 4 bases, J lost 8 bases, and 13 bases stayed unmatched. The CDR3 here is CASSPDPEGGGGYTF. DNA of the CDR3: TGTGCCAGCAGCCCCGACCCGGAAGGGGGCGGCGGCTACACCTTC.

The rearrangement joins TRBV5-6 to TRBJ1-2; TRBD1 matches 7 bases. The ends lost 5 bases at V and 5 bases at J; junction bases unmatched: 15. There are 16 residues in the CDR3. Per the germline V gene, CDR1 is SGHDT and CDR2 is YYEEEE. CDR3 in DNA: TGTGCCAGCAGGCCCCCGGGACAGCTCGTTTGGTATGGCTACACCTTC. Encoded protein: CASRPPGQLVWYGYTF.

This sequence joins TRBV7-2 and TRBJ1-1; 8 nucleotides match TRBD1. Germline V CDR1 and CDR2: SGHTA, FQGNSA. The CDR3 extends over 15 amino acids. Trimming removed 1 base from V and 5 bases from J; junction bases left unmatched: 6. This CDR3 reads CASSLGRTGYTEAFF. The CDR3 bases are TGTGCCAGCAGCTTAGGCCGGACAGGGTATACTGAAGCTTTCTTT. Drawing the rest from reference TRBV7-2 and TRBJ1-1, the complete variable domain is GAGVSQSPSNKVTEKGKDVELRCDPISGHTALYWYRQSLGQGLEFLIYFQGNSAPDKSGLPSDRFSAERTGGSVSTLTIQRTQQEDSAVYLCASSLGRTGYTEAFFGQGTRLTVV.

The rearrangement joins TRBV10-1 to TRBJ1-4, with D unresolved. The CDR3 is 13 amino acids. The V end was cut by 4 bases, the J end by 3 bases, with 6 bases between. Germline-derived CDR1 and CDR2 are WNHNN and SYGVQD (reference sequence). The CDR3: CASSAGSNEKLFF. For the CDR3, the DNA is TGCGCCAGCAGTGCCGGATCTAATGAAAAACTGTTTTTT.

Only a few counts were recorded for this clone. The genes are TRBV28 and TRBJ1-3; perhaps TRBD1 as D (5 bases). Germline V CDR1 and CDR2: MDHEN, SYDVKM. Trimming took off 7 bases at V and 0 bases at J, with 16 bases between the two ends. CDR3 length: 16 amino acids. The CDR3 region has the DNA TGTGCCAGCATGTTCGGGACTTCCGGCTCTGGAAACACCATATATTTT. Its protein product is CASMFGTSGSGNTIYF.

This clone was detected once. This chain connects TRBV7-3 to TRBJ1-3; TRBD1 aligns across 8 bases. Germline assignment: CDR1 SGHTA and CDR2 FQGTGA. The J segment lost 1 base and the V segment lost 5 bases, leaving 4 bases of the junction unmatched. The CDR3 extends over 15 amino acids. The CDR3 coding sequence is TGTGCCAGCAGCCCAGGGGGCGCGTCTGGAAACACCATATATTTT. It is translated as CASSPGGASGNTIYF.

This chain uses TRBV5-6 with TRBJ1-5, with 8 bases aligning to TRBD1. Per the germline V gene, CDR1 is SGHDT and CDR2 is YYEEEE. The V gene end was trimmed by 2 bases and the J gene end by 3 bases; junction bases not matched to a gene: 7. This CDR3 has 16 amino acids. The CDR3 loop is CASSFSGTGYNQPQHF. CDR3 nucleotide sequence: TGTGCCAGCAGCTTCTCCGGGACAGGATACAATCAGCCCCAGCATTTT.